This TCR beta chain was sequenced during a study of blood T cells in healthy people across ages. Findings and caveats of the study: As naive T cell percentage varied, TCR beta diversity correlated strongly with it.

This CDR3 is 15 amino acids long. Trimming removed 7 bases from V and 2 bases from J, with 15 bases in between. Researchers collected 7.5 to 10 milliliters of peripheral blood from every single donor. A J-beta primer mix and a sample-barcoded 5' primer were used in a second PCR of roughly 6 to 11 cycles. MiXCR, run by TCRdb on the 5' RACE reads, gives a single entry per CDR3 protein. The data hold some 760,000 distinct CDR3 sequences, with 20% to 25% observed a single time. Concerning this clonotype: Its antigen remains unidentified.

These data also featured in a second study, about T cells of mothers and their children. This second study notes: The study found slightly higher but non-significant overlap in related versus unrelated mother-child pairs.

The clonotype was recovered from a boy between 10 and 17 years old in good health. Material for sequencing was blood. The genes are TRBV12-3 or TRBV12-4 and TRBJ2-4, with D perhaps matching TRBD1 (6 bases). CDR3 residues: CASTITGSSKNIQYF. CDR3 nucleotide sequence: TGTGCCAGCACCATTACAGGGTCCTCCAAAAACATTCAGTACTTC.